This T cell receptor (beta chain) emerged from a study of blood T cells in healthy people across ages. Using a J-beta primer mix together with a sample-barcoded 5' primer, a second PCR was run for roughly 6 to 12 cycles. TCRdb ran MiXCR on the 5' RACE reads and lists one entry per CDR3 protein. The data hold more than 650,000 distinct CDR3 sequences, with roughly 50% observed a single time. About this clonotype itself: Its cognate antigen is unknown.

Study-wide findings and caveats: A roughly linear fall in TCR beta diversity per million T cells was seen with increasing age.

Germline V gene lookup returns CDR1 SEHNR and CDR2 FQNEAQ (reference sequence). CDR3 length equals 17 residues. With V trimmed by 4 bases and J by 6 bases, 11 bases remained unmatched. This chain connects TRBV7-9 to TRBJ2-1; 11 bases fit TRBD1. This sequence was found in a man older than 75 in good health. Specimen: blood. The CDR3 DNA is TGTGCCAGCAGCTCATCCCCGCCGGGACAGGGGGGCAATGAGCAGTTCTTC. It codes for CASSSSPPGQGGNEQFF. Combining the CDR3 with reference TRBV7-9 and TRBJ2-1 gives the whole variable domain DTGVSQNPRHKITKRGQNVTFRCDPISEHNRLYWYRQTLGQGPEFLTYFQNEAQLEKSRLLSDRFSAERPKGSFSTLEIQRTEQGDSAMYLCASSSSPPGQGGNEQFFGPGTRLTVL.